The rows below give T cell receptor beta chains drawn from one sample of a study of OX40 agonist ivuxolimab in advanced cancers. Only in-frame clones appear in the TCRdb table, and some are missing; sequencing was by immunoSEQ multiplex PCR. Of some 60,000 clones in the sample, roughly nine tenths were seen once. Specimen: CD4+ or CD8+ T cells sorted from blood, collected in a trial of the OX40 agonist ivuxolimab. These receptors were collected from an adult with an advanced solid tumor such as melanoma, head and neck, liver or kidney cancer. Both conserved end residues are part of each CDR3. Size tells how often a clone was seen (once, few, many) or the class of an expanded clone, and some rows leave it out.

>once|TRBV5-1|TRBJ1-4
CASSFEGGEKLFF
>.|TRBV7-9|TRBJ1-1
CASSLFGAMNTEAFF
>once|TRBV13|TRBJ2-1
CASSLWSGGYVNEQFF
>.|TRBV27|TRBJ2-5
CASSPLGLAGVTGTKETQYF
>.|TRBV6-5|TRBJ2-1
CASSYFSGRSYNEQFF
>few|TRBV7-3|TRBJ2-3
CASSFRGASGRGTDTQYF
>medium-sized|TRBV21-1|TRBJ2-2
CASSKGGSGRSRYTGELFF
>.|TRBV7-9|TRBJ2-7
CASSSTTPGQGERFYEQYF
>.|TRBV2|TRBJ2-1
CASSGGLGVDEQFF
>.|TRBV6-5|TRBJ1-2
CASSSSQGAQDYGYTF
>.|TRBV29-1|TRBJ2-1
CSVDFAGGPSYNEQFF
>.|TRBV6-1|TRBJ2-1
CASSEDLGTGALVEQFF
>once|TRBV5-8|TRBJ2-7
CASSLDTGSYEQYF
>.|TRBV28|TRBJ2-2
CASTSDTGELFF
>.|TRBV28|TRBJ2-1
CASSRLAGLDNEQFF
>.|TRBV4-3|TRBJ2-2
CASSQVSGRATGELFF
>.|TRBV19|TRBJ2-7
CASSAGQGAEQYF
>.|TRBV19|TRBJ1-5
CASTGGIHSNQPQHF
>.|TRBV2|TRBJ2-5
CASRDRFIETQYF
>few|TRBV4-2|TRBJ2-1
CASSPPAPGGVDEQFF